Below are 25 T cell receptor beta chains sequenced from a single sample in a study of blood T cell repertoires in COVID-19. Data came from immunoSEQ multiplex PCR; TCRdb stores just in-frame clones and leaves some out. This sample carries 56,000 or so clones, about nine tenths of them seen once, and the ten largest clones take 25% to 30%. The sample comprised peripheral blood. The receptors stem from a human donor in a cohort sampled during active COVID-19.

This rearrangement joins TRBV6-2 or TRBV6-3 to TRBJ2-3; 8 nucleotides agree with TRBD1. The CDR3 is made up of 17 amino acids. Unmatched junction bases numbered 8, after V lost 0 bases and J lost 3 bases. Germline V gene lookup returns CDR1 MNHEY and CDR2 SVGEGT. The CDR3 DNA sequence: TGTGCCAGCAGTTACTCTCAATACAGGGGGAGTACAGATACGCAGTATTTT. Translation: CASSYSQYRGSTDTQYF.

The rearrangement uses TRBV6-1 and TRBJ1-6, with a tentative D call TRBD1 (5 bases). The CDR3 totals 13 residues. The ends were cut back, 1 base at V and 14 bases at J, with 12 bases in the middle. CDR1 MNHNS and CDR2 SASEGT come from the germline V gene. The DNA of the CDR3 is TGTGCCAGCAGTGAAGAGTACAGGCGCACCCTCCACTTT. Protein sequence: CASSEEYRRTLHF.

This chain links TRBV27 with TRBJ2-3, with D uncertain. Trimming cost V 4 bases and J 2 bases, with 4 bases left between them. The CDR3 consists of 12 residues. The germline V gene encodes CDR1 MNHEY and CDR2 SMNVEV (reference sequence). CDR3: CASSSNTDTQYF. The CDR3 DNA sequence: TGTGCCAGCAGTTCAAACACAGATACGCAGTATTTT.

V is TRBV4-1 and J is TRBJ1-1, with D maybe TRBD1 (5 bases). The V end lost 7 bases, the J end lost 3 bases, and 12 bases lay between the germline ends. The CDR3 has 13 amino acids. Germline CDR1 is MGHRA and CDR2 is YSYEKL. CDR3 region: CASNSGGDTEAFF. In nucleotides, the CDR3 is TGCGCCAGCAACTCCGGGGGGGACACTGAAGCTTTCTTT.

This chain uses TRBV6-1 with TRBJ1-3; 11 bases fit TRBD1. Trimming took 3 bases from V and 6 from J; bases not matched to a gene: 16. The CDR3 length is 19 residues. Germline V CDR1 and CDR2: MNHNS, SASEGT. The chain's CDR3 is CASSEIPGQGDSGLNTIYF. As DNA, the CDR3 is TGTGCCAGCAGTGAGATTCCGGGACAGGGGGATTCCGGATTAAACACCATATATTTT.

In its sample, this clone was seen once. CDR3 nucleotide sequence: TGCGCCAGCAGCCAAGGGGGGCCTAAGACCCAGTACTTC. Translation gives CASSQGGPKTQYF. The chain links TRBV4-1 to TRBJ2-5, with D possibly matching TRBD1 (6 bases). Trimming shortened V by 1 base and J by 6 bases, and 9 bases separated the two germline ends. The CDR3 runs to 13 residues. Germline lookup yields CDR1 MGHRA and CDR2 YSYEKL.

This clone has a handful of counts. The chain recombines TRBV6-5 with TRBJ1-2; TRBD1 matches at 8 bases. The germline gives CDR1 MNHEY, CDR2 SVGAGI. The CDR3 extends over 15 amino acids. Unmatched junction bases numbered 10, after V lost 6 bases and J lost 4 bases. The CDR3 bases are TGTGCCAGCAGGGTGATACAGGGGGGATCCTATGGCTACACCTTC. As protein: CASRVIQGGSYGYTF.

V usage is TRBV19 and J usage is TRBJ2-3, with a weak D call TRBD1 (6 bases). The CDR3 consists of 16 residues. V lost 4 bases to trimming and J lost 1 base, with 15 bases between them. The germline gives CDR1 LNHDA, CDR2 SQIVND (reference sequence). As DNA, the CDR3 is TGTGCCAGTAGTACCGACAGGTCTTACGGCACAGATACGCAGTATTTT. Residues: CASSTDRSYGTDTQYF.

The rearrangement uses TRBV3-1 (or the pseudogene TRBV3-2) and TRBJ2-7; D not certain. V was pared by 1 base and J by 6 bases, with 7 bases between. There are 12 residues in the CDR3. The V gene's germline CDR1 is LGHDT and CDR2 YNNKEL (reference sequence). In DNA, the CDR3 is TGTGCCAGCAGCCAAGCTGCGTTCGAGCAGTACTTC. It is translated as CASSQAAFEQYF.

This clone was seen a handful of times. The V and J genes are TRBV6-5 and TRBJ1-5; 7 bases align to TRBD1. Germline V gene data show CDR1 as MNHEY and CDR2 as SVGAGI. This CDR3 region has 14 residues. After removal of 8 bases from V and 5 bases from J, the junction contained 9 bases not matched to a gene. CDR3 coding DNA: TGTGCCAGCCTTAGACAGGGCACGGATCAGCCCCAGCATTTT. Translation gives CASLRQGTDQPQHF.

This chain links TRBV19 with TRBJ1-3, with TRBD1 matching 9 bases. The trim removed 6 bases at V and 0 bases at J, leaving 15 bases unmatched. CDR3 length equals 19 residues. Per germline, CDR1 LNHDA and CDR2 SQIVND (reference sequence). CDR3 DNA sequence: TGTGCCAGTAGCCCGGGGACAGGGATAAGAAGGAGCTCTGGAAACACCATATATTTT. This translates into CASSPGTGIRRSSGNTIYF.

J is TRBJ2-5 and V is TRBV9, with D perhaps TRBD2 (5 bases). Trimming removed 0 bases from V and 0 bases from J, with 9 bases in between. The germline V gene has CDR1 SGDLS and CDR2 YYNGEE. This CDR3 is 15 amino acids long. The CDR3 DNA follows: TGTGCCAGCAGCGTAGCTAGCAGACACCAAGAGACCCAGTACTTC. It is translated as CASSVASRHQETQYF.

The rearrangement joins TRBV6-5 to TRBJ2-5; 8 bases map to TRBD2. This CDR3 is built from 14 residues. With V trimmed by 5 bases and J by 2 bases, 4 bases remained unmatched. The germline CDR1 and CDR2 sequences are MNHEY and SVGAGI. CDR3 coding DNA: TGTGCCAGCAGTAGGAGCGGGGGACAAGAGACCCAGTACTTC. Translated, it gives CASSRSGGQETQYF.

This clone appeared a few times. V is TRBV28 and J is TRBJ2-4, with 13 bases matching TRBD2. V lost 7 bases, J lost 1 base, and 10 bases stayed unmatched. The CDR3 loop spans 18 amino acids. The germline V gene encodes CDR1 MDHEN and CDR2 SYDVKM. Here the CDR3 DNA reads TGTGCCAGCACCACGGGACTAGCGGGATCCAGTGCCAAAAACATTCAGTACTTC. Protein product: CASTTGLAGSSAKNIQYF.

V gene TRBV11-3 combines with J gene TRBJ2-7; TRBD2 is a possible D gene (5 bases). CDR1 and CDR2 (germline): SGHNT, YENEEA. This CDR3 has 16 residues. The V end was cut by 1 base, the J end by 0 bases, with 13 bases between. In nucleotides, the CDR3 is TGTGCCAGCAGCTTAGGAGGCGGGCCGAGCTCCTACGAGCAGTACTTC. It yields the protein CASSLGGGPSSYEQYF.

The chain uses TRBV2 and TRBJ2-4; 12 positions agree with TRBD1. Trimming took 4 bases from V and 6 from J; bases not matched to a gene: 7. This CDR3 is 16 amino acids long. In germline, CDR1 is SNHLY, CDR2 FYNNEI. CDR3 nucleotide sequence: TGTGCCAGCAGTGTCGCCGGGACAGGGGGCTTAAACATTCAGTACTTC. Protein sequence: CASSVAGTGGLNIQYF.

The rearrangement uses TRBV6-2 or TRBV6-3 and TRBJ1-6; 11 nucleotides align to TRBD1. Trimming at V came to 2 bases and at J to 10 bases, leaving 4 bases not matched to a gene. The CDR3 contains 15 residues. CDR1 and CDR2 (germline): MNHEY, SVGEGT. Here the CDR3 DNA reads TGTGCCAGCAGTTACCGAGGGACAGGGGGATCACCCCTCCACTTT. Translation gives CASSYRGTGGSPLHF.

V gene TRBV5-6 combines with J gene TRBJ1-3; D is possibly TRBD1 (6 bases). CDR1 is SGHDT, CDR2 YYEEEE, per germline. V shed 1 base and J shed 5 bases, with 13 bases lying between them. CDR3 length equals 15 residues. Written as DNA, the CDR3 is TGTGCCAGCAGCTTGTCAGGGACACTTAGAAACACCATATATTTT. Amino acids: CASSLSGTLRNTIYF. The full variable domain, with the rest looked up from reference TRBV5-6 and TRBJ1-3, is DAGVTQSPTHLIKTRGQQVTLRCSPKSGHDTVSWYQQALGQGPQFIFQYYEEEERQRGNFPDRFSGHQFPNYSSELNVNALLLGDSALYLCASSLSGTLRNTIYFGEGSWLTVV.

The CDR3 loop is CASSEARANFYGYTF. DNA for the CDR3: TGTGCCAGCAGTGAAGCGAGGGCCAACTTCTATGGCTACACCTTC. The V and J genes are TRBV2 and TRBJ1-2; D gene unclear. Trimming shortened V by 0 bases and J by 4 bases, and 12 bases separated the two germline ends. The CDR3 covers 15 residues. From germline, CDR1 is SNHLY and CDR2 FYNNEI.

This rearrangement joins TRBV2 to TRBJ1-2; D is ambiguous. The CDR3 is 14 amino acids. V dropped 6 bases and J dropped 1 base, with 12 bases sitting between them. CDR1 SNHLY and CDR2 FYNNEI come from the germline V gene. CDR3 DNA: TGTGCCAGCAGCCCGACCGGGGTTAACTATGGCTACACCTTC. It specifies CASSPTGVNYGYTF.

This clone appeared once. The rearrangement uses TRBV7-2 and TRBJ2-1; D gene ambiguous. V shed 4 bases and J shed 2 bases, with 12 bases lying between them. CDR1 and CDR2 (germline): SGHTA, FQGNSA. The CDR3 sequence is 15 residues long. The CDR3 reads CASSSRLAAYNEQFF. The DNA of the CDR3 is TGTGCCAGCAGCTCGAGGCTTGCAGCCTACAATGAGCAGTTCTTC.

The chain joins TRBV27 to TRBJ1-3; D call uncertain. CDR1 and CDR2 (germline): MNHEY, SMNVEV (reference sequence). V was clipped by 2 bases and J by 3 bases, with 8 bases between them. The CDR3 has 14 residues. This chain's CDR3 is CASSLKGGGNTIYF. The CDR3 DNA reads TGTGCCAGCAGTTTAAAGGGAGGTGGAAACACCATATATTTT.

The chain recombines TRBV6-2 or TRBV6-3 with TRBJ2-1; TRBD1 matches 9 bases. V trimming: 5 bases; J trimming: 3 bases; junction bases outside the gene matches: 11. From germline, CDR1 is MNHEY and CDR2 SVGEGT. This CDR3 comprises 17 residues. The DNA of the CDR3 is TGTGCCAGCAGTACCGGGACAGGGTATATAGTCTACAATGAGCAGTTCTTC. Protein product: CASSTGTGYIVYNEQFF.

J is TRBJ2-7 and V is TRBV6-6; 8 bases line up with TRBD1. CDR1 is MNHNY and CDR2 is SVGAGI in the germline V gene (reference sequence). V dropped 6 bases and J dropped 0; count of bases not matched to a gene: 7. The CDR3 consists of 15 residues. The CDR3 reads CASSLTGDLSYEQYF. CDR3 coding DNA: TGTGCCAGCAGCCTGACAGGGGATCTCTCCTACGAGCAGTACTTC.

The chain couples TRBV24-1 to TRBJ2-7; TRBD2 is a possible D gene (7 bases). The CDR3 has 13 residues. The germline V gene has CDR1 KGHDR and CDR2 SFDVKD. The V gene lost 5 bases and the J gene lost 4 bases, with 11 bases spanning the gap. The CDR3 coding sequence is TGTGCCACCAGTGCCAGGGGAGGGTACGAGCAGTACTTC. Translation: CATSARGGYEQYF.